The rows below give T cell receptor beta chains drawn from one sample of a study of shared clonotypes between healthy human individuals. Assay: immunoSEQ multiplex PCR; the TCRdb copy retains only in-frame clones and omits some. The data hold around 700,000 clones, with around 72% observed a single time. The sample consisted of memory CD4+ T cells sorted from blood. These receptors were obtained from a woman aged 30 to 39 in good health. The CDR3 runs from the conserved cysteine through the conserved F or W. The D gene is left open where the match is weak. Clone size, where shown, is once, few, many, or a class for clones that have expanded.

j_gene	abundance	d_gene	v_gene	CDR3aa	CDR3nt
TRBJ1-2	.	TRBD1	TRBV9	CASSPRLKGAGGYTF	TGTGCCAGCAGCCCCCGTTTGAAGGGGGCGGGAGGCTACACCTTC
TRBJ2-1	.	TRBD2	TRBV5-6	CASSLLGLEMNEQFF	TGTGCCAGCAGCTTGTTGGGACTAGAAATGAATGAGCAGTTCTTC
TRBJ1-4	.	.	TRBV11-2	CASRGGELANEKLFF	TGTGCCAGCAGAGGAGGGGAGCTGGCTAATGAAAAACTGTTTTTT
TRBJ1-4	.	TRBD1	TRBV2	CASRVQGATNEKLFF	TGTGCCAGCAGGGTACAGGGGGCGACTAATGAAAAACTGTTTTTT
TRBJ2-7	.	TRBD1	TRBV11-3	CASSSGQGVSYEQYF	TGTGCCAGCAGCTCTGGGCAGGGGGTTTCCTACGAGCAGTACTTC
TRBJ2-3	.	TRBD2	TRBV27	CASSSPGLAGGLGTDTQYF	TGTGCCAGCAGTTCTCCGGGACTAGCGGGAGGGCTCGGCACAGATACGCAGTATTTT
TRBJ1-5	few	.	TRBV7-2	CASSLWGSNQPQHF	TGTGCCAGCAGCTTGTGGGGAAGCAATCAGCCCCAGCATTTT
TRBJ2-2	.	.	TRBV7-6	CASSLGTEFGELFF	TGTGCCAGCAGCTTAGGGACAGAGTTCGGGGAGCTGTTTTTT
TRBJ1-3	once	.	TRBV28	CASSERNRGGNTIYF	TGTGCCAGCAGTGAGAGGAACCGGGGCGGAAACACCATATATTTT
TRBJ1-5	.	.	TRBV29-1	CSVASSNQPQHF	TGCAGCGTTGCCTCTAGTAATCAGCCCCAGCATTTT
TRBJ2-3	.	.	TRBV11-3	CASSLESTDTQYF	TGTGCCAGCAGCTTAGAAAGCACAGATACGCAGTATTTT
TRBJ1-5	.	.	TRBV5-1	CASSLGDQNQPQHF	TGCGCCAGCAGCTTAGGGGATCAGAATCAGCCCCAGCATTTT
TRBJ1-2	.	TRBD1	TRBV14	CASSQNRGYGYTF	TGTGCCAGCAGCCAAAACAGGGGCTATGGCTACACCTTC
TRBJ1-3	.	.	TRBV21-1	CASSKSNPRDSVSGNTIYF	TGTGCCAGCAGCAAGAGCAACCCCCGGGACTCAGTCTCTGGAAACACCATATATTTT
TRBJ2-4	.	TRBD1	TRBV29-1	CSAGTGDGGIQYF	TGCAGCGCGGGGACAGGGGACGGCGGCATTCAGTACTTC
TRBJ2-3	few	TRBD2	TRBV10-2	CASVAGVSTDTQYF	TGCGCCAGTGTAGCGGGAGTTAGCACAGATACGCAGTATTTT
TRBJ2-7	.	.	TRBV11-3	CASSFGGSYEQYF	TGTGCCAGCAGCTTTGGGGGATCCTACGAGCAGTACTTC
TRBJ2-5	few	TRBD2	TRBV10-1	CASSGAGGLETQYF	TGCGCCAGCAGTGGTGCGGGAGGGCTCGAGACCCAGTACTTC
TRBJ2-1	few	.	TRBV21-1	CASRMTGGHPLNEQFF	TGTGCCAGCCGAATGACAGGGGGCCATCCCCTGAATGAGCAGTTCTTC
TRBJ2-1	.	TRBD2	TRBV7-3	CASSPRTSGRNEQFF	TGTGCCAGCAGCCCAAGGACTAGCGGGAGAAATGAGCAGTTCTTC
TRBJ2-1	once	TRBD2	TRBV28	CASSQTSGRANGEQFF	TGTGCCAGCAGCCAGACTAGCGGGAGGGCCAACGGTGAGCAGTTCTTC
TRBJ1-2	.	.	TRBV28	CASRLTGSGYGYTF	TGTGCCAGCAGACTTACAGGGTCGGGCTATGGCTACACCTTC
TRBJ1-5	.	.	TRBV30	CAWSVLGHQPQHF	TGTGCCTGGAGTGTATTGGGGCATCAGCCCCAGCATTTT
TRBJ1-5	.	.	TRBV7-8	CASSPTSHQPQHF	TGTGCCAGCAGCCCTACGTCTCATCAGCCCCAGCATTTT
TRBJ2-1	many	.	TRBV5-1	CASSEASASYNEQFF	TGCGCCAGCAGCGAAGCTAGCGCCTCCTACAATGAGCAGTTCTTC